Listed below are T cell receptor beta chains from one sample, sequenced in a study of shared clonotypes between healthy human individuals. Profiled with immunoSEQ multiplex PCR; TCRdb holds only in-frame clones, not every one. The data hold around 1.5 million clones, with under 99% observed a single time. Sequenced: naive CD4+ T cells sorted from blood. The receptors derive from a man aged 25-45 years in good health. The CDR3 runs from the conserved cysteine through the conserved F or W. A D gene is named only where the DNA matches it firmly. Expanded clones are given a class, and other clones once, few, many or no size at all.

d_gene	abundance	v_gene	j_gene	CDR3aa	CDR3nt
NA	NA	TRBV7-2	TRBJ2-7	CASSLRVGVSYEQYF	TGTGCCAGCAGCTTAAGGGTGGGCGTCTCCTACGAGCAGTACTTC
NA	once	TRBV5-5	TRBJ2-1	CASSFVITVYNEQFF	TGTGCCAGCAGCTTCGTGATAACAGTTTACAATGAGCAGTTCTTC
TRBD1	NA	TRBV28	TRBJ1-2	CASRYRDRGSGYTF	TGTGCCAGCAGGTACCGGGACAGGGGCTCTGGCTACACCTTC
NA	once	TRBV7-9	TRBJ2-2	CASSSSGLMYTGELFF	TGTGCCAGCAGCTCGTCGGGGCTTATGTACACCGGGGAGCTGTTTTTT
TRBD2	NA	TRBV27	TRBJ2-1	CASSRKGLAAYNEQFF	TGTGCCAGCAGTCGGAAAGGACTAGCAGCATACAATGAGCAGTTCTTC
NA	NA	TRBV4-1	TRBJ1-5	CASSPVPQGPDQPQHF	TGCGCCAGCAGCCCGGTACCACAGGGACCAGATCAGCCCCAGCATTTT
NA	once	TRBV7-2	TRBJ2-6	CASSPHLTPGANVLTF	TGTGCCAGCAGCCCCCACCTCACGCCTGGGGCCAACGTCCTGACTTTC
NA	NA	TRBV7-6	TRBJ2-1	CASSLGAGAYNEQFF	TGTGCCAGCAGCTTAGGCGCAGGCGCGTACAATGAGCAGTTCTTC
TRBD1	NA	TRBV10-2	TRBJ2-1	CASSSDRGLYNEQFF	TGCGCCAGCAGCTCGGACAGGGGACTCTACAATGAGCAGTTCTTC
TRBD1	NA	TRBV19	TRBJ1-3	CASSVYRGISSSGGNTIYF	TGTGCCAGTAGTGTCTACAGGGGAATCTCATCCTCGGGAGGAAACACCATATATTTT
NA	once	TRBV27	TRBJ1-2	CASSSTKTGYYGYTF	TGTGCCAGCAGTTCGACGAAGACAGGCTACTATGGCTACACCTTC
TRBD2	NA	TRBV2	TRBJ2-3	CASSRLAETRPYF	TGTGCCAGCAGTCGACTAGCGGAAACCCGGCCGTATTTT
TRBD2	NA	TRBV2	TRBJ2-7	CASSYSGRAHF	TGTGCCAGCAGTTATAGCGGGAGGGCACACTTC
NA	NA	TRBV18	TRBJ1-5	CASSGRGQPQHF	TGTGCCAGCTCAGGGAGGGGTCAGCCCCAGCATTTT
NA	NA	TRBV5-1	TRBJ2-5	CASSFDPRSETQYF	TGCGCCAGCAGCTTCGACCCCCGCTCGGAGACCCAGTACTTC
NA	NA	TRBV5-1	TRBJ2-5	CASSLVVMKETQYF	TGCGCCAGCAGCTTGGTCGTTATGAAAGAGACCCAGTACTTC
NA	NA	TRBV19	TRBJ1-5	CASSVGPNSNQPQHF	TGTGCCAGTAGTGTGGGACCGAATAGCAATCAGCCCCAGCATTTT
NA	NA	TRBV29-1	TRBJ1-1	CSVEVQGNTEAFF	TGCAGCGTGGAGGTACAGGGGAACACTGAAGCTTTCTTT
NA	NA	TRBV7-9	TRBJ2-2	CASSSRSPTGELFF	TGTGCCAGCAGCTCAAGGTCCCCCACCGGGGAGCTGTTTTTT
NA	NA	TRBV7-9	TRBJ1-2	CASSPNREDYGYTF	TGTGCCAGCAGTCCCAACCGGGAGGACTATGGCTACACCTTC
NA	NA	TRBV2	TRBJ1-1	CASSEHRGENTEAFF	TGTGCCAGCAGTGAACATCGAGGGGAGAACACTGAAGCTTTCTTT
TRBD1	once	TRBV9	TRBJ1-2	CASSVEGQGASGYTF	TGTGCCAGCAGCGTAGAGGGACAGGGGGCGAGTGGCTACACCTTC
NA	once	TRBV10-3	TRBJ2-1	CAISDPGLISYNEQFF	TGTGCCATCAGTGATCCTGGACTAATCTCCTACAATGAGCAGTTCTTC
NA	NA	TRBV9	TRBJ2-1	CASSDGPYNEQFF	TGTGCCAGCAGCGACGGACCATACAATGAGCAGTTCTTC
TRBD1	NA	TRBV7-2	TRBJ2-5	CASSPRRQGSETQYF	TGTGCCAGCAGCCCTAGACGACAGGGTTCGGAGACCCAGTACTTC
TRBD2	NA	TRBV5-1	TRBJ2-3	CASSLKILAGGLDLNTQYF	TGCGCCAGCAGCTTGAAGATCCTAGCGGGAGGCTTGGACTTGAATACGCAGTATTTT
NA	NA	TRBV2	TRBJ2-7	CASSEARGAQQYF	TGTGCCAGCAGTGAAGCGCGTGGGGCCCAGCAGTACTTC
TRBD2	NA	TRBV6-4	TRBJ2-3	CASSARAASGRVSTDTQYF	TGTGCCAGCAGCGCCCGAGCGGCTAGCGGGAGGGTGAGCACAGATACGCAGTATTTT
TRBD2	NA	TRBV18	TRBJ2-5	CASSPLRASGEETQYF	TGTGCCAGCTCACCACTTCGGGCTAGCGGCGAAGAGACCCAGTACTTC
TRBD2	NA	TRBV28	TRBJ2-7	CASSSTDGRGKYF	TGTGCCAGCAGTTCGACTGACGGGAGGGGAAAGTACTTC
NA	NA	TRBV18	TRBJ1-5	CASSPLRVSGRVKDQPQHF	TGTGCCAGCTCACCACTTCGGGTCTCCGGCAGGGTGAAGGATCAGCCCCAGCATTTT
TRBD1	NA	TRBV28	TRBJ2-2	CASARGQFTGELFF	TGTGCCAGCGCACGGGGACAGTTCACCGGGGAGCTGTTTTTT
TRBD1	NA	TRBV27	TRBJ2-1	CASSPTGFGYNEQFF	TGTGCCAGCAGTCCGACAGGGTTCGGCTACAATGAGCAGTTCTTC
NA	NA	TRBV18	TRBJ2-1	CASSPTRLNEQFF	TGTGCCAGCTCACCCACTAGACTCAATGAGCAGTTCTTC
TRBD2	NA	TRBV28	TRBJ2-1	CASTGLAVYNEQFF	TGTGCCAGCACCGGACTAGCGGTATACAATGAGCAGTTCTTC
TRBD1	NA	TRBV18	TRBJ2-3	CASSPVVQGASGTQYF	TGTGCCAGCTCACCAGTCGTTCAGGGGGCCTCCGGTACGCAGTATTTT
TRBD1	NA	TRBV6-5	TRBJ1-2	CASRAGGNYGYTF	TGTGCCAGCAGGGCAGGGGGAAACTATGGCTACACCTTC
TRBD2	NA	TRBV5-4	TRBJ2-2	CASREGLSLSNTGELFF	TGTGCCAGCAGGGAGGGACTATCCCTCTCGAACACCGGGGAGCTGTTTTTT
NA	NA	TRBV4-1	TRBJ2-1	CASSQDRTSSYNEQFF	TGCGCCAGCAGCCAAGATCGTACCTCCTCCTACAATGAGCAGTTCTTC
NA	NA	TRBV11-2	TRBJ2-3	CASTFSSFTDTQYF	TGTGCCAGCACGTTCTCTAGTTTCACAGATACGCAGTATTTT
NA	NA	TRBV7-2	TRBJ1-5	CASSFERSNQPQHF	TGTGCCAGCAGCTTTGAGAGGAGCAATCAGCCCCAGCATTTT
NA	NA	TRBV7-6	TRBJ1-3	CASSLLFLTGNTIYF	TGTGCCAGCAGCTTACTCTTTCTAACTGGAAACACCATATATTTT
NA	NA	TRBV7-2	TRBJ2-3	CASSPTGTDTQYF	TGTGCCAGCAGTCCCACTGGCACAGATACGCAGTATTTT
NA	NA	TRBV30	TRBJ2-3	CAWSVRAGGTDTQYF	TGTGCCTGGAGTGTGAGGGCTGGGGGGACAGATACGCAGTATTTT
TRBD1	NA	TRBV6-5	TRBJ2-1	CASSYVGTGTYNEQFF	TGTGCCAGCAGTTACGTTGGGACAGGGACCTACAATGAGCAGTTCTTC
TRBD2	NA	TRBV7-2	TRBJ2-1	CASSRTSGRADEQFF	TGTGCCAGCAGCCGGACTAGCGGGAGGGCCGATGAGCAGTTCTTC
TRBD1	once	TRBV7-2	TRBJ2-7	CASSRGTGKHEQYF	TGTGCCAGCAGCCGAGGGACAGGGAAGCACGAGCAGTACTTC
TRBD2	NA	TRBV6-8	TRBJ2-3	CASSSLAGADTQYF	TGTGCCAGCAGTTCACTAGCGGGAGCCGATACGCAGTATTTT
NA	NA	TRBV10-3	TRBJ2-7	CAISYGEATYEQYF	TGTGCCATCAGTTATGGGGAGGCAACCTACGAGCAGTACTTC
NA	NA	TRBV7-2	TRBJ2-7	CASSPRHSGALYEQYF	TGTGCCAGCAGCCCCAGACATAGCGGAGCCCTGTACGAGCAGTACTTC
NA	NA	TRBV6-1	TRBJ2-3	CASGPRASTDTQYF	TGTGCCAGCGGGCCCAGGGCTAGCACAGATACGCAGTATTTT
TRBD2	NA	TRBV5-1	TRBJ2-7	CASSPWTSVGGGREQYF	TGCGCCAGCAGCCCCTGGACTAGCGTTGGTGGGGGGAGGGAGCAGTACTTC
TRBD1	NA	TRBV7-2	TRBJ1-1	CASSLQGGMNTEAFF	TGTGCCAGCAGCTTGCAGGGGGGTATGAACACTGAAGCTTTCTTT
NA	NA	TRBV25-1	TRBJ2-1	CASSEFWNEQFF	TGTGCCAGCAGTGAATTTTGGAATGAGCAGTTCTTC
NA	NA	TRBV13	TRBJ2-1	CASSPSTDPSSYNEQFF	TGTGCCAGCAGCCCATCGACAGACCCGAGCTCCTACAATGAGCAGTTCTTC
TRBD2	NA	TRBV2	TRBJ2-7	CASTPEVAGRSEQYF	TGTGCCAGCACACCCGAGGTAGCGGGACGGAGCGAGCAGTACTTC